This T cell receptor (beta chain) was obtained from a study of neurological immune-mediated disorders. Findings and caveats of the study: Private repertoires in all groups were suggested by the finding that expanded clones across subjects shared no CDR3 amino acid sequences.

Synthesis of cDNA was accomplished via 5'RACE employing 10-nucleotide random UMIs. In every sequencing run, more than 180 million TCR-beta sequences were generated from 15-18 subjects. TCRdb passed the 5' RACE reads through MiXCR, listing each CDR3 protein once. The top ten clones hold about 2% of a sample with tens of thousands of distinct CDR3 sequences, over 3.5% of them seen once. The V and J ends lost 1 base and 4 bases respectively, with 12 bases between them. This CDR3 is 14 amino acids long. The germline gives CDR1 DFQATT, CDR2 SNEGSKA (reference sequence). Many counts were recorded for this clonotype. Its antigen is as yet unknown.

Source material: CD4+ T cells from blood. The TCR originated in a woman aged 40 to 50 with multiple sclerosis. V and J are TRBV20-1 and TRBJ2-3; D gene ambiguous. CDR3 nucleotide sequence: TGCAGTGCTAGAGGTTCACCCGCCGCAGATACGCAGTATTTT. Its protein is CSARGSPAADTQYF.